The rows below give T cell receptor beta chains drawn from one sample of a study of T cell repertoires in cytomegalovirus infection. Each CDR3 protein is one row after TCRdb ran MiXCR on the reads. The sample lists hundreds of thousands of distinct CDR3 sequences, 8% to 9.5% occurring once. The sequenced material came from PBMCs. The receptor source for this set is a human donor in good health (CMV status not recorded). Some clones in this sample may be carry-over from other donors' samples. Both conserved end residues are part of each CDR3. Fields, in order: V gene, D gene, clone size, J gene, CDR3 DNA, CDR3 protein. A D gene is named only where the DNA matches it firmly. Clone size appears in some rows only: once, few, many, or a class for an expanded clone.

TRBV14	.	few	TRBJ2-5	TGTGCCAGCAGCCCAGCGGCAAACCAAGAGACCCAGTACTTC	CASSPAANQETQYF
TRBV2	.	many	TRBJ2-3	TGTGCCAGCAGTAAACGGCAGGGGCCCTACACAGATACGCAGTATTTT	CASSKRQGPYTDTQYF
TRBV7-2	.	many	TRBJ2-5	TGTGCCAGCAGCCTTTCAGGGTTACAAGAGACCCAGTACTTC	CASSLSGLQETQYF
TRBV28	.	.	TRBJ1-6	TGTGCCAGCAGTTTCACCGAGCGGAATTCACCCCTCCACTTT	CASSFTERNSPLHF
TRBV4-2	TRBD2	.	TRBJ2-1	TGTGCCAGCAGCCAAGATCGATCGGGGGGAATGGGATGGCAGTTCTTC	CASSQDRSGGMGWQFF
TRBV6-1	.	many	TRBJ2-5	TGTGCCAGCAGTGATCAACTAGTGCAAGAGACCCAGTACTTC	CASSDQLVQETQYF
TRBV7-6	.	.	TRBJ1-2	TGTGCCAGCAGCTTGGTCAGGGTGGAGGGCTACACCTTC	CASSLVRVEGYTF
TRBV27	TRBD2	.	TRBJ2-3	TGTGCCAGCAGATTTTCGACTAGCGGGAGGGCAGATACGCAGTATTTT	CASRFSTSGRADTQYF
TRBV7-2	.	many	TRBJ1-2	TGTGCCAGCACCGTCCCCCGTGATGGCTACACCTTC	CASTVPRDGYTF
TRBV7-2	TRBD1	many	TRBJ1-3	TGTGCCAGCAGCTTAGGAGGGGGGACAGGGTGGAACACCATATATTTT	CASSLGGGTGWNTIYF
TRBV10-3	.	many	TRBJ2-1	TGTGCCATCAGTCCGGACTACCTTGACTCCTACAATGAGCAGTTCTTC	CAISPDYLDSYNEQFF
TRBV29-1	.	.	TRBJ2-6	TGCAGCGCCCGACAGAACTCTGGGGCCAACGTCCTGACTTTC	CSARQNSGANVLTF
TRBV18	TRBD2	few	TRBJ2-7	TGTGCCAGCTCACCACGGACTAGCGGGAGTCCGAGTAACGAGCAGTACTTC	CASSPRTSGSPSNEQYF
TRBV6-6	.	.	TRBJ2-7	TGTGCCAGCAAGGGGGTACGCAACGAGCAGTACTTC	CASKGVRNEQYF
TRBV5-4	.	few	TRBJ1-1	TGTGCCAGCAGCTTGACGGGGGGATTTGAAGCTTTCTTT	CASSLTGGFEAFF
TRBV7-2	.	.	TRBJ1-2	TGTGCCAGCAGCTTAGACCCCTCCGGCAGGGAAAATGGTGGCTACACCTTC	CASSLDPSGRENGGYTF
TRBV7-9	TRBD2	many	TRBJ2-5	TGTGCCAGCAGCCTAACTAGCGGCCTGAAACCCCAAGAGACCCAGTACTTC	CASSLTSGLKPQETQYF
TRBV30	.	.	TRBJ2-7	TGTGCCTGGAGTGTAATCGGCGCGGGCGAGCAGTACTTC	CAWSVIGAGEQYF
TRBV12-5	TRBD2	.	TRBJ2-2	TGTGCTAGTGGTCTCCTAGCGGGGGGGCAGGACACCGGGGAGCTGTTTTTT	CASGLLAGGQDTGELFF
TRBV5-4	TRBD2	.	TRBJ2-5	TGTGCCAGCAGCTTGATGCGGAGGGGAGGGGAGACCCAGTACTTC	CASSLMRRGGETQYF
TRBV7-7	TRBD1	many	TRBJ2-2	TGTGCCAGCAGTCGGGACGGACAGGCGAACACCGGGGAGCTGTTTTTT	CASSRDGQANTGELFF
TRBV12-3/TRBV12-4	.	many	TRBJ2-3	TGTGCCAGCAGCCGTAGCGGGCCAGGGGGCCAGGGTGGCACAGATACGCAGTATTTT	CASSRSGPGGQGGTDTQYF
TRBV7-2	TRBD2	.	TRBJ2-3	TGTGCCAGCAGCCCGGGACTAGGGGGGGCAGATACGCAGTATTTT	CASSPGLGGADTQYF
TRBV4-2	.	.	TRBJ2-7	TGTGCCAGCAGCCAATCCCCTACCCGGAGCTCCTACGAGCAGTACTTC	CASSQSPTRSSYEQYF
TRBV7-6	.	many	TRBJ2-5	TGTGCCAGCAGGGGGTTCGAGACCCAGTACTTC	CASRGFETQYF
TRBV28	TRBD1	few	TRBJ2-2	TGTGCCAGCACCTTTTCGCAGGGGGCGGGCACCGGGGAGCTGTTTTTT	CASTFSQGAGTGELFF
TRBV7-9	.	many	TRBJ2-3	TGTGCCAGCAGCTTTTGGGTGGCAGATACGCAGTATTTT	CASSFWVADTQYF
TRBV29-1	TRBD1	.	TRBJ2-7	TGCAGCGTTGTGGGACAGGGCAGGACAATAACCTACGAGCAGTACTTC	CSVVGQGRTITYEQYF
TRBV7-9	.	many	TRBJ1-1	TGTGCCAGCAGCCCCCCGAGGGTGTCGGACACTGAAGCTTTCTTT	CASSPPRVSDTEAFF
TRBV25-1	.	.	TRBJ1-1	TGTGCCAGCAGGGGGGGGACCGCACGGGCTTTCTTT	CASRGGTARAFF
TRBV7-2	TRBD2	many	TRBJ2-3	TGTGCCAGCAGCTTAGTCCCTAGCGGGTTCACAGATACGCAGTATTTT	CASSLVPSGFTDTQYF
TRBV7-8	.	.	TRBJ1-1	TGTGCCAGCAGGAAGGTGGGAGTCGGAGCTTTCTTT	CASRKVGVGAFF
TRBV6-2/TRBV6-3	.	few	TRBJ2-2	TGTGCCAGCAGTCATGACAGATCTAACACCGGGGAGCTGTTTTTT	CASSHDRSNTGELFF
TRBV12-3/TRBV12-4	TRBD1	many	TRBJ1-5	TGTGCCAGCAGTATGACAGGGTCAAATCAGCCCCAGCATTTT	CASSMTGSNQPQHF
TRBV5-6	.	few	TRBJ1-5	TGTGCCAGCAGCTTGTTCGGGACGGTTAGCAATCAGCCCCAGCATTTT	CASSLFGTVSNQPQHF
TRBV12-3/TRBV12-4	.	few	TRBJ1-6	TGTGCCAGCAGATTGACAGGAAATTCACCCCTCCACTTT	CASRLTGNSPLHF
TRBV20-1	.	many	TRBJ2-5	TGCAGTAGTGTTCCCGGGCCGGAGACCCAGTACTTC	CSSVPGPETQYF
TRBV20-1	TRBD2	.	TRBJ2-7	TGCAGTGCTAGAGATAGACCTAGCGGGAACGAGCAGTACTTC	CSARDRPSGNEQYF
TRBV5-6	.	few	TRBJ1-2	TGTGCCAGCAGCTTGTATGGGGGAAGGCGCACCTTC	CASSLYGGRRTF
TRBV3-1	.	.	TRBJ2-7	TGTGCCAGCAGCCAAGTCGGACACGACTCCTACGAGCAGTACTTC	CASSQVGHDSYEQYF
TRBV12-5	.	.	TRBJ1-2	TGTGCTAGTGGTTTGGACGGCCGCTACTATGGCTACACCTTC	CASGLDGRYYGYTF
TRBV4-2	.	.	TRBJ2-7	TGTGCCAGCAGCCAAGACAGGGAGATCTACGAGCAGTACTTC	CASSQDREIYEQYF
TRBV7-9	.	many	TRBJ1-6	TGTGCCAGCAGCACTTCGGGTAGCACCTATAATTCACCCCTCCACTTT	CASSTSGSTYNSPLHF
TRBV6-1	TRBD1	few	TRBJ2-7	TGTGCCAGCAGTGCCGGGACAGCTAATATACTCTACGAGCAGTACTTC	CASSAGTANILYEQYF
TRBV11-1	TRBD1	few	TRBJ2-7	TGTGCCAGCAGCTCATACCCAGGGGGAACCTCCTACGAGCAGTACTTC	CASSSYPGGTSYEQYF
TRBV6-5	.	many	TRBJ2-2	TGTGCCAGCAGTTACTCGACGTCGAGAGCCGGGGAGCTGTTTTTT	CASSYSTSRAGELFF
TRBV12-3/TRBV12-4	.	.	TRBJ1-1	TGTGCCAGCACCCTGGGCGGAGAGTCTGAAGCTTTCTTT	CASTLGGESEAFF
TRBV6-2/TRBV6-3	.	.	TRBJ1-1	TGTGCCAGCAGTTACGACCGGGACACTGAAGCTTTCTTT	CASSYDRDTEAFF
TRBV7-9	TRBD1	many	TRBJ1-2	TGTGCCAGCAGCCACACAGGGGGCGACCATGGCTACACCTTC	CASSHTGGDHGYTF